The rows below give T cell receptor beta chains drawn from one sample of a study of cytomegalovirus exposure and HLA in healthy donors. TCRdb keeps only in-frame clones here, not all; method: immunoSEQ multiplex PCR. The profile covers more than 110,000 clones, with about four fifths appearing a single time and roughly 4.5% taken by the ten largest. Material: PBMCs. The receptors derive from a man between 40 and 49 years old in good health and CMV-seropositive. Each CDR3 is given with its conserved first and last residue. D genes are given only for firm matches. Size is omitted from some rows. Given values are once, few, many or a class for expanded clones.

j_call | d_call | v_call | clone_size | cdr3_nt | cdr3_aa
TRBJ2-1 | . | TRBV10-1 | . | TGCGCCAGCAGTGAGTACACCAGCGGTCCCTACAATGAGCAGTTCTTC | CASSEYTSGPYNEQFF
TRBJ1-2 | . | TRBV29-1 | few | TGCAGCGTTCGTCGGGGGGCATGGGGCTACACCTTC | CSVRRGAWGYTF
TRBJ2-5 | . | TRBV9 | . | TGTGCCAGCAGCGCAGTACCCGGGGGAGCGGGCCAAGAGACCCAGTACTTC | CASSAVPGGAGQETQYF
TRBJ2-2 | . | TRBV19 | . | TGTGCCAGTAGTAGGGACAACCGGAACACCGGGGAGCTGTTTTTT | CASSRDNRNTGELFF
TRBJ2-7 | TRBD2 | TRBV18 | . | TGTGCCAGCTCTCCCCGACTAGCGGGAGGGCCAAGCGAGCAGTACTTC | CASSPRLAGGPSEQYF
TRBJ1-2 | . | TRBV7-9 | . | TGTGCCAGCACCACCTGGAGGGAGAAGGGCTACACCTTC | CASTTWREKGYTF
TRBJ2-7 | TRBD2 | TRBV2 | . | TGTGCCAGCGGTTGGGGGGCGGGGGGACCGACCCTCCTCGAGCAGTACTTC | CASGWGAGGPTLLEQYF
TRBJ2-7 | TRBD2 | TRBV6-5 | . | TGTGCCAGCACCCGCGGGGGGGCCTACGAGCAGTACTTC | CASTRGGAYEQYF
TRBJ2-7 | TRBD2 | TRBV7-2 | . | TGTGCCAGCAGTCCGGCACTAGCGGGGGGATCCTACGAGCAGTACTTC | CASSPALAGGSYEQYF
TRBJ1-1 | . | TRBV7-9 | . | TGTGCCAGCAGCTTACTCACTGAAGCTTTCTTT | CASSLLTEAFF
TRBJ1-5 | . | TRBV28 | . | TGTGCCAGCACCTCCGGGGGGGGCGCGGGTAGCAATCAGCCCCAGCATTTT | CASTSGGGAGSNQPQHF
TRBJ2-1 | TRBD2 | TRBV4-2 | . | TGTGCCAGCAGCCAAGTTACGGCTAGCGGGTTCAGCTCCTACAATGAGCAGTTCTTC | CASSQVTASGFSSYNEQFF
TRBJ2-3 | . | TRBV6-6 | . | TGTGCCACCCGCGGGCCTAGCACAGATACGCAGTATTTT | CATRGPSTDTQYF
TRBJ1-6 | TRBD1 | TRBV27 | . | TGTGCCAGCAGGCATACAGGGGGCAGGTTTCTAAGGTCACCCCTCCACTTT | CASRHTGGRFLRSPLHF
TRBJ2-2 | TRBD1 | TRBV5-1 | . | TGCGCCAGCAGCTCCCGGGACAGGGCCACCGGGGAGCTGTTTTTT | CASSSRDRATGELFF
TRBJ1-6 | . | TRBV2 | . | TGTGCCAGCAGTGGGCAGGGGTTGAGTAATTCACCCCTCCACTTT | CASSGQGLSNSPLHF
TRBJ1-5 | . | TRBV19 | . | TGTGCCAGTACCAAATCCGCGAGGGGGTTCTATAGCAATCAGCCCCAGCATTTT | CASTKSARGFYSNQPQHF
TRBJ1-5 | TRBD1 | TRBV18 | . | TGTGCCAGCTCATCAGGGGGCTACAATCAGCCCCAGCATTTT | CASSSGGYNQPQHF
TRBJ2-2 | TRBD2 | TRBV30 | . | TGTGCCTGGAGTGGGGTAGCGGGAGTCGCCACCGGGGAGCTGTTTTTT | CAWSGVAGVATGELFF
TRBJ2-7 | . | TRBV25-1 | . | TGTGCCAGCAGTCTTAGTACGGGGGAGCAGTACTTC | CASSLSTGEQYF
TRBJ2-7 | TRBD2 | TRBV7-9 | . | TGTGCCAGCAGCTTACCTAACGGGGGGAACGAGCAGTACTTC | CASSLPNGGNEQYF
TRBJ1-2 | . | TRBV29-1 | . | TGCAGCGTTAATCCGGGGGGAGGCTACACCTTC | CSVNPGGGYTF
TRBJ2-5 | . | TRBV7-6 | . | TGTGCCAGCAGCCCAGGACATTCCCAAGAGACCCAGTACTTC | CASSPGHSQETQYF
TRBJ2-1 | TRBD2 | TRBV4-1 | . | TGCGCCAGCAGCCAAGCGGGAGCGGGGGGTGTGAATGAGCAGTTCTTC | CASSQAGAGGVNEQFF
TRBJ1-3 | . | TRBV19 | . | TGTGCCAGTAGTATCCGCCAGTTATCTGGAAACACCATATATTTT | CASSIRQLSGNTIYF
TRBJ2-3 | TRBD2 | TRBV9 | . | TGTGCCAGCAGGAGCGGGAGCGGGCCCGATACGCAGTATTTT | CASRSGSGPDTQYF
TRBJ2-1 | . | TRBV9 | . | TGTGCCAGCAGCGTAGCTAGAAGCCCTCCCCCCGATGAGCAGTTCTTC | CASSVARSPPPDEQFF
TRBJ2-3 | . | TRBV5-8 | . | TGTGCCAGCAGCTTGGGAGGCTTCACAGATACGCAGTATTTT | CASSLGGFTDTQYF
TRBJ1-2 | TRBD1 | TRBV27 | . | TGTGCCAGCAGTCTCGGACAGGGGGATGGCTACACCTTC | CASSLGQGDGYTF
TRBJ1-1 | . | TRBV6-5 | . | TGTGCCAGCAGCCCAAACAGGGCGCCGCCTGAAGCTTTCTTT | CASSPNRAPPEAFF
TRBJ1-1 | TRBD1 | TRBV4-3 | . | TGCGCCAGCAGCCACTCGGGGGAAACAGGGGGCCACGGAGCTTTCTTT | CASSHSGETGGHGAFF
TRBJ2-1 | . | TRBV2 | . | TGTGCCAGCAAAGAGACTCTAAGGAACGAGCAGTTCTTC | CASKETLRNEQFF
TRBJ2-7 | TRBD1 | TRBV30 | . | TGTGCCTGGATGGACAGGGCCTACGAGCAGTACTTC | CAWMDRAYEQYF
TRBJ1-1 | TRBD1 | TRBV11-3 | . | TGTGCCAGCAGGTTAGCAGGGGGCAGACAAACTGAAGCTTTCTTT | CASRLAGGRQTEAFF
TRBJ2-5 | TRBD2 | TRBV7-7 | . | TGTGCCAGCAGCTTGACCGTGGCGGGGGAGATAGAGACCCAGTACTTC | CASSLTVAGEIETQYF
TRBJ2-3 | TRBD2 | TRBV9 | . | TGTGCCAGCAGCGCTAGCGGGGGATTCACAGATACGCAGTATTTT | CASSASGGFTDTQYF
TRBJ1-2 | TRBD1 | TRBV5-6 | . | TGTGCCAGCAGCTTACCGGGACAGGGAAACTATGGCTACACCTTC | CASSLPGQGNYGYTF
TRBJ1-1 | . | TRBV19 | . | TGTGCCAGTAGTATATGGGGCTTGAACACTGAAGCTTTCTTT | CASSIWGLNTEAFF
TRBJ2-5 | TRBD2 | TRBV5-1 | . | TGCGCCAGCAGCTTTGGACTAGCGGGGCAAGAGACCCAGTACTTC | CASSFGLAGQETQYF
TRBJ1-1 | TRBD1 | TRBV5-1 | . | TGCGCCAGCAGCGAGACAGGGCACACTGAAGCTTTCTTT | CASSETGHTEAFF
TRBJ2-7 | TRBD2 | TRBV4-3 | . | TGCGCCAGCAGCCAAGGCCTAGCGGGGTACTACGAGCAGTACTTC | CASSQGLAGYYEQYF
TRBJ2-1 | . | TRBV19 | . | TGTGCCAGTAGTATTCCTAGCGCCTCCTACAATGAGCAGTTCTTC | CASSIPSASYNEQFF
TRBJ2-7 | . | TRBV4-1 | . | TGCGCCAGCAGCCCGGACACTTCCTACGAGCAGTACTTC | CASSPDTSYEQYF
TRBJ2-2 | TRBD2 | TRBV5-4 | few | TGTGCCAGCAGCTCCGGGGGACTAGCGGGGATCACCGGGGAGCTGTTTTTT | CASSSGGLAGITGELFF
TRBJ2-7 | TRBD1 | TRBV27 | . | TGTGCCAGCCCCCGGGGACAGCTCTACCCGGGGCAGTACTTC | CASPRGQLYPGQYF
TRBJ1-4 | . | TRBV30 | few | TGTGCCTGGAGTGTACGGAGCAACAGGGTGTTTTTT | CAWSVRSNRVFF
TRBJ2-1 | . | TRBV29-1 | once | TGCAGCGTTGAAGGTCCTTGGGCTAGCCGTAAGGATGAGCAGTTCTTC | CSVEGPWASRKDEQFF
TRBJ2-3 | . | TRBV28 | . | TGTGCCAGCAGTTTGGCGGGGACAGATACGCAGTATTTT | CASSLAGTDTQYF
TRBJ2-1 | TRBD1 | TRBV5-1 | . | TGCGCCAGCAGCCTTAGACAGGGGGATGAGCAGTTCTTC | CASSLRQGDEQFF
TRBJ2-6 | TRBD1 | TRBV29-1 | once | TGCAGCGTTGAAGTGACAGGGACTGGGGCCAACGTCCTGACTTTC | CSVEVTGTGANVLTF
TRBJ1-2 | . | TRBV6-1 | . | TGTGCCAGCAGTGAAAGGTTACAGAACTATGGCTACACCTTC | CASSERLQNYGYTF
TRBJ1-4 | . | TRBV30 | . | TGTGCCTCCAGGGATTATGAAAAACTGTTTTTT | CASRDYEKLFF
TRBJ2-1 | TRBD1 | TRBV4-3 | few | TGCGCCAGCAGCACCTGGACAGGACCTTCCTACAATGAGCAGTTCTTC | CASSTWTGPSYNEQFF